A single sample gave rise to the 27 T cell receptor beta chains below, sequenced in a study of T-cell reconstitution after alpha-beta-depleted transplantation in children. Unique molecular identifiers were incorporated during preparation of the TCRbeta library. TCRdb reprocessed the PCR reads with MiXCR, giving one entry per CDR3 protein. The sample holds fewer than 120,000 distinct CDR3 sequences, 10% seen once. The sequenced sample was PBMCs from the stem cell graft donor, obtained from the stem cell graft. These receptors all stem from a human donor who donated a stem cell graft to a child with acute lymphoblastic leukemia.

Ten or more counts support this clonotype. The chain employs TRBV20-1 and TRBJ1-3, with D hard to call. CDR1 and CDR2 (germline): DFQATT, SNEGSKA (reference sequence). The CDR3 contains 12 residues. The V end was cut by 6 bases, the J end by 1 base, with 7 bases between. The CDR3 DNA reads TGCAGTGCCGAGGAATCTGGAAACACCATATATTTT. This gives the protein CSAEESGNTIYF.

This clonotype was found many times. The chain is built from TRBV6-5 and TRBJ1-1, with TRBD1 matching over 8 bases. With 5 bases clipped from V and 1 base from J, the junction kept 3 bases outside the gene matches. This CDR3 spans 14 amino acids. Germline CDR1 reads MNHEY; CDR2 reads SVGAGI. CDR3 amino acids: CASSRQGPNTEAFF. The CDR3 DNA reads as TGTGCCAGCAGTCGACAGGGGCCGAACACTGAAGCTTTCTTT.

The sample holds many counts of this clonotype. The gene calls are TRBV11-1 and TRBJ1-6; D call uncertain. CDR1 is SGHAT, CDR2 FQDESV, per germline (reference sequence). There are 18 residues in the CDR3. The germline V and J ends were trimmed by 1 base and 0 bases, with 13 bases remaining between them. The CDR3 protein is CASSLGHTQSSYNSPLHF. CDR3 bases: TGTGCCAGCAGCTTAGGACACACCCAGAGCTCCTATAATTCACCCCTCCACTTT.

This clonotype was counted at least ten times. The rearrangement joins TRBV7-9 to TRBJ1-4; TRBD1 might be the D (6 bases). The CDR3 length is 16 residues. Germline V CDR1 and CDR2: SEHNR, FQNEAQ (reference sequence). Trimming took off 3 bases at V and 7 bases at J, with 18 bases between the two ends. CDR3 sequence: CASSFWTVTFGEKLFF. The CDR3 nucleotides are TGTGCCAGCAGCTTCTGGACAGTCACCTTCGGTGAAAAACTGTTTTTT. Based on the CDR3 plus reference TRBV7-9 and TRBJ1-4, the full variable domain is DTGVSQNPRHKITKRGQNVTFRCDPISEHNRLYWYRQTLGQGPEFLTYFQNEAQLEKSRLLSDRFSAERPKGSFSTLEIQRTEQGDSAMYLCASSFWTVTFGEKLFFGSGTQLSVL.

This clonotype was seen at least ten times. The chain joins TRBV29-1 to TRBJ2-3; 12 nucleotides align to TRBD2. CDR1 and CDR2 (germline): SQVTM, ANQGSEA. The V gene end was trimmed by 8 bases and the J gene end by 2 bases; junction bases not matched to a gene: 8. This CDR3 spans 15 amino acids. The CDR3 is CSMRTSGVITDTQYF. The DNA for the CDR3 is TGCAGCATGCGGACTAGCGGGGTTATCACAGATACGCAGTATTTT.

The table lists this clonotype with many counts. CDR3 amino acids: CASSVSGRGGYGYTF. The CDR3 nucleotides read TGTGCCAGCAGCGTAAGCGGGAGGGGGGGCTATGGCTACACCTTC. The rearrangement uses TRBV9 and TRBJ1-2; the D gene is possibly TRBD1 (6 bases). This CDR3 is 15 amino acids long. Germline V gives CDR1 SGDLS, CDR2 YYNGEE. V gave up 1 base and J gave up 4 bases, with 14 bases separating them.

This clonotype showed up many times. For the CDR3, the DNA is TGCAGTGCCATCCCGGGACAGGGGGACACCGGGGAGCTGTTTTTT. The encoded protein is CSAIPGQGDTGELFF. J is TRBJ2-2 and V is TRBV20-1, with 11 bases lining up with TRBD1. Germline V gene lookup returns CDR1 DFQATT and CDR2 SNEGSKA (reference sequence). The CDR3 covers 15 residues. The trim removed 6 bases at V and 3 bases at J, leaving 6 bases unmatched.

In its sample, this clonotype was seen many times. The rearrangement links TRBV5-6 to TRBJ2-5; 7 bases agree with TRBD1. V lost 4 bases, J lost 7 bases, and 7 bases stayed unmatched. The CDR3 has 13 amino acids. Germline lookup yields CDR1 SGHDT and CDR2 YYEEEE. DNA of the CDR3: TGTGCCAGCAGCGGGACAGTCGGCGGGACCCAGTACTTC. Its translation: CASSGTVGGTQYF.

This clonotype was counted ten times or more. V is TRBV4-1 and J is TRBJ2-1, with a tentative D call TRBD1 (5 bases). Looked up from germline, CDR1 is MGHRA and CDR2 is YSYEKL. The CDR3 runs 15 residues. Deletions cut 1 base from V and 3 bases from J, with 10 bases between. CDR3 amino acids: CASSQARGFYNEQFF. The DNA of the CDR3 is TGCGCCAGCAGCCAAGCAAGGGGCTTCTACAATGAGCAGTTCTTC.

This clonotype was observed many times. The CDR3 DNA is TGTGCCAGCACCCCTAGCGGATACACCGGGGAGCTGTTTTTT. Protein: CASTPSGYTGELFF. The genes are TRBV28 and TRBJ2-2; 7 bases agree with TRBD2. With V trimmed by 7 bases and J by 3 bases, 5 bases remained unmatched. Germline V gene lookup returns CDR1 MDHEN and CDR2 SYDVKM. This CDR3 is 14 amino acids long.

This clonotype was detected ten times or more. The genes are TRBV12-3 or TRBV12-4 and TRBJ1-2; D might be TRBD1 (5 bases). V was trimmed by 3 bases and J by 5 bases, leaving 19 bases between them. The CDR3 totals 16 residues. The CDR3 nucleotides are TGTGCCAGCAGTTTTGGGGAAGCGACAGCGATTTATGGCTACACCTTC. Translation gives CASSFGEATAIYGYTF.

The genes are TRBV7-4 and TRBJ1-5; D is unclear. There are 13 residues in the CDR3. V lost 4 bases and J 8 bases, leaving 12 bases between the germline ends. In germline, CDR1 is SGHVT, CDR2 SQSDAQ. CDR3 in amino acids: CASSYLGGKPQHF. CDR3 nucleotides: TGTGCCAGCAGCTATTTAGGAGGGAAGCCCCAGCATTTT.

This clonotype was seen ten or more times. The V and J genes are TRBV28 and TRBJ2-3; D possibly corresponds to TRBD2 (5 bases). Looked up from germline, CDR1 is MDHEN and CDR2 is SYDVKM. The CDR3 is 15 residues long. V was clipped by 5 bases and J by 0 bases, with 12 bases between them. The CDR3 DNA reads TGTGCCAGCAGTCGGTTTGGCGGGAGCACAGATACGCAGTATTTT. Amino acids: CASSRFGGSTDTQYF.

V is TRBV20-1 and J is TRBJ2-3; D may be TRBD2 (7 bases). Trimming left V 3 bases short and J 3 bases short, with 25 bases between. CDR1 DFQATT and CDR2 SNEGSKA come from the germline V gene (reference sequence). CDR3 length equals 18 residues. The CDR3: CSASRPGGGALGTDTQYF. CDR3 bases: TGCAGTGCTAGTCGCCCTGGGGGGGGGGCTTTAGGAACAGATACGCAGTATTTT.

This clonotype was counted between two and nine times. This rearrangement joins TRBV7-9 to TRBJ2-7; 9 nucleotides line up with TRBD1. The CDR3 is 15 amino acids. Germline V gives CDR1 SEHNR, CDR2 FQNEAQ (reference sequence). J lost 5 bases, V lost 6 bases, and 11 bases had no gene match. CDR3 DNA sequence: TGTGCCAGCAGGGGACCGGGACAGGGACCCCACGAGCAGTACTTC. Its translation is CASRGPGQGPHEQYF.

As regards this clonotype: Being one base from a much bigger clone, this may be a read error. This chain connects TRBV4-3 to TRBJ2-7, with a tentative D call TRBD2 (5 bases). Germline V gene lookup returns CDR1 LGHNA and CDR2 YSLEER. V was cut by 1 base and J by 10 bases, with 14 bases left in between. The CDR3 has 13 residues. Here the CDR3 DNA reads TGCGCCAGCAGCCAAGTTGGGAGAGGTGACCAGTACTTC. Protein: CASSQVGRGDQYF.

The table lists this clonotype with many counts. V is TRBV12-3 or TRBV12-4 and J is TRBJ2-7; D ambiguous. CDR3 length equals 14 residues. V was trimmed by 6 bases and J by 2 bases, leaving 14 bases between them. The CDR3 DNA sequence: TGTGCCAGCAGCCCGTTCAAGGGTGCCTACGAGCAGTACTTC. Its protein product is CASSPFKGAYEQYF.

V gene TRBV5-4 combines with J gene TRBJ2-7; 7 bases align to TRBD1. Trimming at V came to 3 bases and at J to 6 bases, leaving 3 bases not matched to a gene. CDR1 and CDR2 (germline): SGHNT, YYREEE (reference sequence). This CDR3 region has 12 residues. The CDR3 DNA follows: TGTGCCAGCAGCTCGGGACAGCTCGAGCAGTACTTC. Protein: CASSSGQLEQYF.

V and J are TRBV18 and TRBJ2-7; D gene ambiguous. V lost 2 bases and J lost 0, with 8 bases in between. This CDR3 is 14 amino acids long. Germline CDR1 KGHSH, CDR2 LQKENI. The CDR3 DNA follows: TGTGCCAGCTCACCAGAAACGGACTCCTACGAGCAGTACTTC. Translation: CASSPETDSYEQYF.

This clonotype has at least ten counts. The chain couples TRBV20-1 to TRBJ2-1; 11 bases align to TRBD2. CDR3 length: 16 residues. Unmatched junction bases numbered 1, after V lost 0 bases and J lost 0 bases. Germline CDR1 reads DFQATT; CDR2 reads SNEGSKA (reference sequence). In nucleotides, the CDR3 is TGCAGTGCTAGAGACCTAGCGGGAGGCTCCTACAATGAGCAGTTCTTC. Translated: CSARDLAGGSYNEQFF.

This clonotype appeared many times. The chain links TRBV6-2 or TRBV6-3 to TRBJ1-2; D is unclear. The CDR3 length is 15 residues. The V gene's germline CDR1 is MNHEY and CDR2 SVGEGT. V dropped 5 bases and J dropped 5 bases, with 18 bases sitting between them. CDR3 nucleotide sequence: TGTGCCAGCAGTGCCCGAACGGTTGTTTGGTATGGCTACACCTTC. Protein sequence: CASSARTVVWYGYTF.

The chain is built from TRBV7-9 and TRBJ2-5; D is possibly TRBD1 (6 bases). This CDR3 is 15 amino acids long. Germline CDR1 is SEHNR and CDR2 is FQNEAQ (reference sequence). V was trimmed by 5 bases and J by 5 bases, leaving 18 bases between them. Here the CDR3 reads CASSPSTPQGETQYF. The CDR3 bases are TGTGCCAGCAGCCCGTCGACGCCTCAGGGGGAGACCCAGTACTTC.

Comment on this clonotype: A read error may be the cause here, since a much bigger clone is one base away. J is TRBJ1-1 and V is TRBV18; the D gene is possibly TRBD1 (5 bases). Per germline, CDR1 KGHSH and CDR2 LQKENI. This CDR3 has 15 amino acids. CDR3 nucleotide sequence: TGTGCCAGCTCACCATCCAATGGGGGGAACAATGAAGCTTTCTTT. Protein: CASSPSNGGNNEAFF.

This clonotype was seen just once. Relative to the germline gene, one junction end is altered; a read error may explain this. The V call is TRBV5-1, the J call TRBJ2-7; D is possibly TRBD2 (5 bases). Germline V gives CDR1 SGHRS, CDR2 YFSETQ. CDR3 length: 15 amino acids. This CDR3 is CDSSLVARGIYEQYF. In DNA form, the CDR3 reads TGCGACAGCAGCTTGGTCGCACGGGGTATCTACGAGCAGTACTTC.

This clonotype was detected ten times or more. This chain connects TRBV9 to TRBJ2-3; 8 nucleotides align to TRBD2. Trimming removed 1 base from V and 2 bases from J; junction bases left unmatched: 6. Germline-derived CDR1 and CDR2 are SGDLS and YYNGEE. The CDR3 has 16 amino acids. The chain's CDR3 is CASSVMGGGNTDTQYF. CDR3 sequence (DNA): TGTGCCAGCAGCGTAATGGGCGGGGGGAACACAGATACGCAGTATTTT.

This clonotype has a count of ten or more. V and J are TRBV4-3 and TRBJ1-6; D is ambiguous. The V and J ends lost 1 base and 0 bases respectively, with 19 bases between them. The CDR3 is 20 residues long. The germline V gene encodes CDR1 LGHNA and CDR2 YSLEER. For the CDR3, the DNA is TGCGCCAGCAGCCAAGGATATAAGCGGTACGGCCTCTCCTATAATTCACCCCTCCACTTT. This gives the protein CASSQGYKRYGLSYNSPLHF.

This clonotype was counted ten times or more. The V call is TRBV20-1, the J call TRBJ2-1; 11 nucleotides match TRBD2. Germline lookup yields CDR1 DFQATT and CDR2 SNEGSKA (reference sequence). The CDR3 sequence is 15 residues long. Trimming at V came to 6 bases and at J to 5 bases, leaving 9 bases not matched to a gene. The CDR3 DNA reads TGCAGTGCCAGTAGCGGGAGGGATCCCGACAATGAGCAGTTCTTC. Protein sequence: CSASSGRDPDNEQFF.